This paragraph reports one T cell receptor (beta chain). What it binds is not known. This CDR3 has 12 residues. Trimming left V 2 bases short and J 14 bases short, with 13 bases between. Germline V gene lookup returns CDR1 MDHEN and CDR2 SYDVKM. This sample is part of a study of CD8 T cells in Susac syndrome. Study results and caveats: The TCR sequencing and HLA analysis in the study involved a relatively small number of individuals, as the study acknowledged.

Treatment-naive patients with stable or active relapsing-remitting disease served as multiple sclerosis controls. Through negative isolation, CD4+ and CD8+ T cells were obtained, while TEMRA cells were enriched using FACS. It was with random hexamers that roughly 0.5 to 1 ug RNA was reverse transcribed. With immunoSEQ multiplex PCR, TCR beta CDR3 was amplified across 54 Vbeta and 13 Jbeta. A single record per CDR3 protein comes from TCRdb applying MiXCR to the immunoSEQ multiplex PCR reads. The sample carries some 110,000 distinct CDR3 sequences, 85% to 95% recorded once. The chain employs TRBV28 and TRBJ2-1; no clear D gene. This TCR came from a human donor with multiple sclerosis. The sequencing sample was made of CD4+ T cells from PBMCs. In DNA, the CDR3 is TGTGCCAGCAGTTTAGAACACCAACGGGAGTTCTTC. This codes for CASSLEHQREFF.